The 22 T cell receptor beta chains given below trace back to one sample, sequenced in a study of CD8 T cells in ankylosing spondylitis (dated by TCRdb to the late 2010s). Libraries were made using 5' RACE. The instrument was an Illumina HiSeq 2500. Clones were called with MiXCR by TCRdb after fastp trimmed the public reads at Q25, and only in-frame beta chains were retained. CDR3 protein duplicates are merged, each entry listing the most common genes and DNA. Counted in this sample were fewer than 350,000 distinct CDR3 sequences; 11% of them appeared once. The ten largest clones add up to 9.1% of the sample. Source material: blood, either unsorted or a sorted T cell fraction (not recorded which). All receptors derive from a female donor with ankylosing spondylitis or in good health (not recorded which).

This clonotype was observed at least ten times. The chain carries TRBV5-1 and TRBJ1-2, with TRBD1 identical over 9 bases. Trimming at V came to 4 bases and at J to 5 bases, leaving 9 bases not matched to a gene. CDR3 length: 15 amino acids. CDR1 SGHRS and CDR2 YFSETQ come from the germline V gene. CDR3 protein: CASSPGQGKGYGYTF. DNA for the CDR3: TGCGCCAGCAGCCCCGGACAGGGGAAAGGATATGGCTACACCTTC.

In its sample, this clonotype was seen many times. The chain couples TRBV20-1 to TRBJ1-5; 9 positions agree with TRBD1. This CDR3 is 15 amino acids long. J was trimmed by 5 bases and V by 0 bases; bases with no gene match: 5. Germline V lookup: CDR1 DFQATT, CDR2 SNEGSKA (reference sequence). CDR3 protein: CSARDGTGIYQPQHF. The CDR3 DNA reads TGCAGTGCTAGAGATGGGACAGGGATCTATCAGCCCCAGCATTTT.

This clonotype was counted ten times or more. The V gene is TRBV20-1, the J gene TRBJ1-5; D is uncertain. The germline V and J ends were trimmed by 1 base and 6 bases, with 16 bases remaining between them. The CDR3 loop spans 15 amino acids. Germline assignment: CDR1 DFQATT and CDR2 SNEGSKA (reference sequence). CDR3 nucleotides: TGCAGTGCTAGAGGGATGGAGGACTGGGGTCAGCCCCAGCATTTT. This gives the protein CSARGMEDWGQPQHF.

The rearrangement joins TRBV30 to TRBJ2-1, with D perhaps matching TRBD2 (6 bases). This CDR3 is 13 amino acids long. The V end was cut by 2 bases, the J end by 9 bases, with 14 bases between. The V gene's germline CDR1 is GTSNPN and CDR2 SVGIG (reference sequence). Here the CDR3 DNA reads TGTGCCTGGAGTAAATATCGGGGAGGTGAGCAGTTCTTC. It yields the protein CAWSKYRGGEQFF.

This clonotype was recorded a few times. The V gene is TRBV15, the J gene TRBJ2-7; 10 bases align to TRBD2. The germline V gene encodes CDR1 LNHNV and CDR2 YYDKDF (reference sequence). The CDR3 contains 16 residues. V was pared by 1 base and J by 7 bases, with 10 bases of the junction left unmatched. The CDR3 sequence is CATSRASLAGELEQYF. CDR3 sequence (DNA): TGTGCCACCAGCAGAGCTTCGCTAGCGGGAGAGCTTGAGCAGTACTTC. The whole variable domain, remainder taken from reference TRBV15 and TRBJ2-7, is DAMVIQNPRYQVTQFGKPVTLSCSQTLNHNVMYWYQQKSSQAPKLLFHYYDKDFNNEADTPDNFQSRRPNTSFCFLDIRSPGLGDTAMYLCATSRASLAGELEQYFGPGTRLTVT.

Concerning this clonotype itself: With a much larger clone just one base away, this may be a read error. V is TRBV20-1 and J is TRBJ2-1; TRBD2 agrees at 16 bases. The CDR3 spans 17 residues. Germline-derived CDR1 and CDR2 are DFQATT and SNEGSKA (reference sequence). CDR3 in amino acids: CCARGLAGGSSYNEQFF. CDR3 bases: TGCTGTGCTAGGGGACTAGCGGGAGGGAGCTCCTACAATGAGCAGTTCTTC.

This clonotype appeared many times. The V and J genes are TRBV5-1 and TRBJ2-3; TRBD2 matches 11 bases. The CDR3 has 18 residues. The germline CDR1 and CDR2 sequences are SGHRS and YFSETQ. J lost 2 bases, V lost 0 bases, and 8 bases had no gene match. The CDR3 reads CASSLGTSGSWNTDTQYF. As DNA, the CDR3 is TGCGCCAGCAGCTTGGGAACTAGCGGGAGTTGGAACACAGATACGCAGTATTTT.

V and J are TRBV7-2 and TRBJ2-6, with 9 bases identical to TRBD1. CDR1 and CDR2 from the germline V gene are SGHTA and FQGNSA. After removal of 5 bases from V and 0 bases from J, the junction contained 5 bases not matched to a gene. The CDR3 runs 17 residues. CDR3 residues: CASSRDRVLSGANVLTF. The CDR3 bases are TGTGCCAGCAGCCGGGACAGGGTTCTCTCTGGGGCCAACGTCCTGACTTTC.

This clonotype was observed many times. This chain connects TRBV5-1 to TRBJ1-1; no definite D call. This CDR3 is built from 15 residues. The germline gives CDR1 SGHRS, CDR2 YFSETQ. The V and J ends lost 0 bases and 2 bases respectively, with 11 bases between them. In DNA, the CDR3 is TGCGCCAGCAGCTTGGGAGGCGCAAGAAACACTGAAGCTTTCTTT. Amino acids: CASSLGGARNTEAFF.

This clonotype was seen more than once but under ten times. V usage is TRBV10-3 and J usage is TRBJ2-1; 12 nucleotides agree with TRBD2. The CDR3 has 15 residues. Germline V gives CDR1 ENHRY, CDR2 SYGVKD. J was trimmed by 11 bases and V by 2 bases; bases with no gene match: 7. CDR3 protein: CAISEAGTSGLKQFF. The DNA for the CDR3 is TGTGCCATCAGTGAGGCTGGGACTAGCGGGCTAAAGCAGTTCTTC.

This clonotype has a count of ten or more. The chain recombines TRBV9 with TRBJ1-1; D may be TRBD1 (6 bases). CDR3 length equals 14 residues. V was shortened by 0 bases and J by 1 base, with 7 bases between the two germline ends. Germline-derived CDR1 and CDR2 are SGDLS and YYNGEE. The CDR3: CASSVVGGNTEAFF. In nucleotides, the CDR3 is TGTGCCAGCAGCGTAGTAGGGGGGAACACTGAAGCTTTCTTT.

V is TRBV27 and J is TRBJ2-2, with D tentatively TRBD1 (6 bases). The CDR3 loop spans 16 amino acids. Germline CDR1 MNHEY, CDR2 SMNVEV (reference sequence). V lost 5 bases to trimming and J lost 3 bases, with 16 bases between them. Here the CDR3 reads CASSPMGAPHTGELFF. The CDR3 region has the DNA TGTGCCAGCAGTCCCATGGGGGCCCCGCACACCGGGGAGCTGTTTTTT.

This clonotype was seen ten or more times. The chain uses TRBV7-8 and TRBJ1-1; TRBD1 matches 7 bases. Germline V gene sequence: CDR1 SGHVS, CDR2 FQNEAQ. This CDR3 has 16 amino acids. V dropped 1 base and J dropped 3; count of bases not matched to a gene: 8. CDR3 amino acids: CASSLGSQGRDTEAFF. CDR3 nucleotides: TGTGCCAGCAGCTTAGGGTCACAGGGGCGGGACACTGAAGCTTTCTTT.

Only a few counts were recorded for this clonotype. This chain uses TRBV5-4 with TRBJ2-3; 9 bases fit TRBD1. V gave up 8 bases and J gave up 4 bases; unmatched junction bases: 8. The CDR3 has 14 amino acids. Germline CDR1 reads SGHNT; CDR2 reads YYREEE (reference sequence). Here the CDR3 reads CASLRDRASDTQYF. In nucleotides, the CDR3 is TGTGCCAGTCTCCGGGACAGGGCTTCAGATACGCAGTATTTT.

In this sample, this clonotype turned up many times. The chain recombines TRBV7-9 with TRBJ1-1, with D uncertain. The CDR3 spans 14 residues. V was clipped by 0 bases and J by 6 bases, with 11 bases between them. Germline V gene data show CDR1 as SEHNR and CDR2 as FQNEAQ (reference sequence). The DNA for the CDR3 is TGTGCCAGCAGCTTAGCTTTGGGCCCGGCTGAAGCTTTCTTT. Encoded protein: CASSLALGPAEAFF.

The V call is TRBV20-1, the J call TRBJ2-4; 8 nucleotides align to TRBD2. This CDR3 is built from 19 residues. In germline, CDR1 is DFQATT, CDR2 SNEGSKA (reference sequence). V shed 6 bases, J shed 1 base, and the junction held 20 bases outside the gene matches. The CDR3, as DNA: TGCAGTGCAGTGCCCAGCGGGAGCATTGAGGGGTGGGCCAAAAACATTCAGTACTTC. This gives the protein CSAVPSGSIEGWAKNIQYF.

This clonotype was counted at least ten times. V gene TRBV12-3 or TRBV12-4 combines with J gene TRBJ2-7, with D hard to call. V was clipped by 5 bases and J by 3 bases, with 8 bases between them. The CDR3 totals 12 residues. For the CDR3, the DNA is TGTGCCAGCAGTACCAACAGCTACGAGCAGTACTTC. Its protein product is CASSTNSYEQYF.

This clonotype was seen a handful of times. The chain employs TRBV11-2 and TRBJ2-5; 8 bases fit TRBD1. This CDR3 spans 20 amino acids. Germline loops: CDR1 SGHAT, CDR2 FQNNGV. V was pared by 2 bases and J by 2 bases, with 19 bases of the junction left unmatched. This chain's CDR3 is CASSLRGHTVNRDRQETQYF. The DNA for the CDR3 is TGTGCCAGCAGCTTAAGGGGCCACACCGTTAACCGGGACAGGCAAGAGACCCAGTACTTC.

About this clonotype: A read error may be the cause here, since a much bigger clone is one base away. The chain recombines TRBV27 with TRBJ2-7, with no clear D. The CDR3 runs to 14 residues. The germline CDR1 and CDR2 sequences are MNHEY and SMNVEV (reference sequence). Trimming shortened V by 6 bases and J by 1 base, and 13 bases separated the two germline ends. As DNA, the CDR3 is TGTGCCAGCAGGAGAGCTGGGATGTCCTACGAGCAGTACTTC. Protein sequence: CASRRAGMSYEQYF.

This clonotype was observed many times. This chain links TRBV5-1 with TRBJ2-3; TRBD2 agrees at 8 bases. The trim removed 5 bases at V and 5 bases at J, leaving 10 bases unmatched. The CDR3 covers 15 residues. Germline V CDR1 and CDR2: SGHRS, YFSETQ. The CDR3 spells CASRPSGSTIDTQYF. In DNA, the CDR3 is TGCGCCAGCAGACCAAGCGGGAGTACTATAGATACGCAGTATTTT.

This clonotype was found many times. The chain uses TRBV20-1 and TRBJ2-1, with TRBD2 matching 8 bases. Trimming removed 7 bases from V and 5 bases from J; junction bases left unmatched: 13. Germline loops: CDR1 DFQATT, CDR2 SNEGSKA (reference sequence). CDR3 length: 15 amino acids. This CDR3 reads CSVPARGGIHNEQFF. The DNA for the CDR3 is TGCAGTGTCCCCGCTCGGGGGGGTATACACAATGAGCAGTTCTTC.

This clonotype was counted ten times or more. The J gene is TRBJ2-3, the V gene TRBV27; 13 bases are shared with TRBD2. Germline V gene lookup returns CDR1 MNHEY and CDR2 SMNVEV (reference sequence). The V gene end was trimmed by 4 bases and the J gene end by 6 bases; junction bases not matched to a gene: 10. The CDR3 contains 17 residues. The CDR3 bases are TGTGCCAGCAGTTCACGGACTAGCGGGAGACGTTTGGATACGCAGTATTTT. It yields the protein CASSSRTSGRRLDTQYF.